One sample yielded the 16 T cell receptor beta chains listed below, sequenced in a study of shared clonotypes between healthy human individuals. This table comes from immunoSEQ multiplex PCR, and its TCRdb copy is limited to in-frame clones, with some not included. Seen here are 600,000 to 800,000 clones, roughly 72% observed once, and the top ten hold 1.8%. Sample: memory CD4+ T cells sorted from blood. Subset given: CD45RA-negative fraction. The receptors shown here come from a woman in her twenties or thirties in good health.

The chain uses TRBV5-1 and TRBJ2-5; TRBD2 agrees at 7 bases. The CDR3 length is 17 residues. V was clipped by 4 bases and J by 2 bases; unmatched bases: 14. Germline CDR1 and CDR2: SGHRS and YFSETQ. The CDR3 region is CASSNLGGGWEQETQYF. The CDR3 region has the DNA TGCGCCAGCAGCAACCTCGGGGGAGGGTGGGAACAAGAGACCCAGTACTTC.

J is TRBJ2-1 and V is TRBV25-1, with D perhaps TRBD2 (6 bases). Germline CDR1 MGHDK, CDR2 SYGVNS. Trimming shortened V by 6 bases and J by 5 bases, and 14 bases separated the two germline ends. The CDR3 runs 14 residues. CDR3 protein: CASRDGRRDNEQFF. The CDR3 nucleotides read TGTGCCAGCAGGGACGGACGGAGGGACAATGAGCAGTTCTTC.

The chain carries TRBV27 and TRBJ2-7; D perhaps matches TRBD1 (6 bases). Trimming shortened V by 6 bases and J by 5 bases, and 14 bases separated the two germline ends. CDR1 and CDR2 from the germline V gene are MNHEY and SMNVEV (reference sequence). This CDR3 region has 13 residues. CDR3 residues: CASSPLQGHEQYF. As DNA, the CDR3 is TGTGCCAGCAGCCCTCTCCAGGGGCACGAGCAGTACTTC.

The chain joins TRBV19 to TRBJ2-1, with TRBD2 matching 15 bases. Germline V gives CDR1 LNHDA, CDR2 SQIVND (reference sequence). This CDR3 is built from 17 residues. V dropped 1 base and J dropped 9; count of bases not matched to a gene: 7. The DNA for the CDR3 is TGTGCCAGTAGTATAGGGACTAGCGGGAGGGGCCGTGGTGAGCAGTTCTTC. Translating it yields CASSIGTSGRGRGEQFF.

To note about this clone: With only one base between it and a far larger clone, this is likely a read error. This chain uses TRBV6-5 with TRBJ2-6; D is unresolved. Per the germline V gene, CDR1 is MNHEY and CDR2 is SVGAGI. Trimming removed 6 bases from V and 0 bases from J, with 0 bases in between. This CDR3 comprises 12 residues. The CDR3 region has the DNA TGTGCCAGCAGCTCTGGGGCCAACGTCCTGACTTTC. Translating gives CASSSGANVLTF.

The V call is TRBV2, the J call TRBJ1-2; D ambiguous. Germline V gene sequence: CDR1 SNHLY, CDR2 FYNNEI. The CDR3 has 14 amino acids. Trimming left V 5 bases short and J 7 bases short, with 17 bases between. CDR3 sequence reads: CASSPDLTISGYTF. The CDR3 DNA is TGTGCCAGCAGTCCAGATTTAACAATTAGTGGCTACACCTTC.

This chain uses TRBV10-2 with TRBJ2-3; 9 bases agree with TRBD2. Looked up from germline, CDR1 is WSHSY and CDR2 is SAAADI. The V gene end was trimmed by 10 bases and the J gene end by 3 bases; junction bases not matched to a gene: 11. This CDR3 contains 15 residues. CDR3 DNA: TGCGCCACCTCCCCAGGTCTAGCGGGAACAGATACGCAGTATTTT. Its protein product is CATSPGLAGTDTQYF.

The V and J genes are TRBV28 and TRBJ2-1; D possibly corresponds to TRBD2 (7 bases). V was pared by 3 bases and J by 7 bases, with 22 bases between. Germline V gene lookup returns CDR1 MDHEN and CDR2 SYDVKM. CDR3 size: 17 residues. CDR3 nucleotides: TGTGCCAGCAGTTTCCCCCTTGGGAGGGAGGGGGGAAATGAGCAGTTCTTC. Amino acids: CASSFPLGREGGNEQFF.

The chain joins TRBV4-1 to TRBJ2-3; D unclear. V shed 1 base and J shed 0 bases, with 11 bases lying between them. The germline CDR1 and CDR2 sequences are MGHRA and YSYEKL. The CDR3 is 16 residues long. The CDR3 sequence: CASSQVSSASTDTQYF. The CDR3, as DNA: TGCGCCAGCAGCCAAGTTTCGAGCGCTAGCACAGATACGCAGTATTTT.

The chain uses TRBV6-1 and TRBJ1-2; TRBD1 is a possible D gene (5 bases). V lost 3 bases and J 4 bases, leaving 9 bases between the germline ends. Germline loops: CDR1 MNHNS, CDR2 SASEGT. The CDR3 extends over 13 amino acids. The CDR3 loop reads CASSDQGTYGYTF. For the CDR3, the DNA is TGTGCCAGCAGTGACCAGGGTACCTATGGCTACACCTTC.

The chain employs TRBV23-1 and TRBJ1-2; D not resolved. TRBV23-1 is placed among ORFs of uncertain function. This CDR3 spans 13 amino acids. Deletions cut 6 bases from V and 2 bases from J, with 10 bases between. The CDR3 sequence: CASRFGSNYGYTF. CDR3 sequence (DNA): TGCGCCAGCAGATTCGGGTCAAACTATGGCTACACCTTC.

The CDR3 here is CASLDREVSYEQYF. CDR3 bases: TGTGCCAGCTTAGACAGGGAAGTCTCCTACGAGCAGTACTTC. The V and J genes are TRBV6-1 and TRBJ2-7; 7 bases align to TRBD1. The CDR3 loop spans 14 amino acids. Per the germline V gene, CDR1 is MNHNS and CDR2 is SASEGT. V lost 8 bases to trimming and J lost 0 bases; unmatched junction nucleotides: 7.

V is TRBV25-1 and J is TRBJ1-2, with unresolved D. Trimming cost V 6 bases and J 4 bases, with 15 bases left between them. This CDR3 spans 14 amino acids. Germline assignment: CDR1 MGHDK and CDR2 SYGVNS. DNA for the CDR3: TGTGCCAGCAGCTTTGGGCCCCCCTTCTATGGCTACACCTTC. Amino acid sequence: CASSFGPPFYGYTF.

The table lists this clone with a count of one. The CDR3 loop reads CASSTTGTRSNEQYF. The DNA of the CDR3 is TGTGCCAGTAGTACTACAGGGACCAGAAGTAACGAGCAGTACTTC. The V and J genes are TRBV19 and TRBJ2-5, with D maybe TRBD1 (6 bases). The J call may be faulty, since TRBJ2-7 better matches the DNA end. Germline loops: CDR1 LNHDA, CDR2 SQIVND (reference sequence). This CDR3 comprises 15 residues.

Only one count was recorded for this clone. The V and J genes are TRBV6-4 and TRBJ2-1; 8 positions agree with TRBD2. The ends lost 0 bases at V and 11 bases at J; junction bases unmatched: 6. Germline V gene data show CDR1 as MRHNA and CDR2 as SNTAGT. The CDR3 totals 14 residues. CDR3 region: CASSDSSAGGKQFF. In DNA, the CDR3 is TGTGCCAGCAGTGACTCTTCGGCGGGGGGAAAGCAGTTCTTC.

V is TRBV11-2 and J is TRBJ1-2, with TRBD1 matching 11 bases. CDR3 size: 14 residues. Germline CDR1 reads SGHAT; CDR2 reads FQNNGV. J lost 6 bases, V lost 7 bases, and 7 bases had no gene match. CDR3 amino acids: CASTRTGGGHGYTF. The CDR3 nucleotides are TGTGCCAGCACCCGGACAGGGGGCGGTCATGGCTACACCTTC.